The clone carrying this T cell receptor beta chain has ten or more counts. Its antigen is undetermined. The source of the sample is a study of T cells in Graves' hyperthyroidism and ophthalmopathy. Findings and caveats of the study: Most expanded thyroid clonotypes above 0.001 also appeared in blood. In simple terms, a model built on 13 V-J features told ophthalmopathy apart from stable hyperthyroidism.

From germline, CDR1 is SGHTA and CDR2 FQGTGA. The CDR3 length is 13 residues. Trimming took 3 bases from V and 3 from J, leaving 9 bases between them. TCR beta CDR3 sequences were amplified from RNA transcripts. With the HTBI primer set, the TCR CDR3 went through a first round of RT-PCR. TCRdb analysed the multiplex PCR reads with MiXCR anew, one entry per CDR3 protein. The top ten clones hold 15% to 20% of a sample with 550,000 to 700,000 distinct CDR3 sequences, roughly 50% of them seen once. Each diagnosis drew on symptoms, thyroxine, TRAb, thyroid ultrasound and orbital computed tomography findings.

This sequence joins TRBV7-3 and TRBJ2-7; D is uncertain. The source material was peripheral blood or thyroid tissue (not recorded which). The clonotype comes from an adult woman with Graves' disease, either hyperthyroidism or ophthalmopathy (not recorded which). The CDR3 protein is CASSFDLNYEQYF. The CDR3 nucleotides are TGTGCCAGCAGCTTCGACCTGAACTACGAGCAGTACTTC.